This TCR beta chain is from a study of cytomegalovirus exposure and HLA in healthy donors. Vbeta (60) and Jbeta (13) primers were used in the PCR. The protocol was immunoSEQ multiplex PCR, while the TCRdb copy is restricted to in-frame clones and leaves out a portion. The table lists some 190,000 clones, 70% to 75% of them singletons, with 3.1% in the top ten. CDR3 length: 16 residues. Trimming pared 2 bases from V and 5 bases from J, leaving 19 bases between. Germline V CDR1 and CDR2: SNHLY, FYNNEI. The gene calls are TRBV2 and TRBJ2-7, with D unresolved. This TCR was sampled from a woman in her twenties or thirties in good health and CMV-seropositive. Sequenced input: PBMCs. The CDR3 is CASSESVSQLHDEQYF. CDR3 nucleotide sequence: TGTGCCAGCAGTGAAAGCGTATCCCAGCTTCACGACGAGCAGTACTTC.